Sequencing of this T cell receptor beta chain was carried out in a study of brain T cells in children with intractable seizures. Sequencing used immunoSEQ multiplex PCR; TCRdb keeps in-frame clones, though not all of them. The sample includes about 110,000 clones, approximately 94% seen only once; the top ten take around 4%. Broader study findings: Clones missing pre-surgery may reflect undersampling of that blood sample. HCMV serostatus was not known, and viral specificity came from CDR3 similarity only.

Only cases whose brain tissue showed the highest T cell transcript signatures were sequenced. Patients received at least one anti-epileptic drug before surgery. CDR3 size: 14 residues. CDR1 MDHEN and CDR2 SYDVKM come from the germline V gene. V lost 6 bases to trimming and J lost 1 base, with 12 bases between them. In regard to this clone: Its antigen is unknown.

The input for sequencing was peripheral blood, taken at surgery. This sequence joins TRBV28 and TRBJ2-5, with D possibly matching TRBD1 (6 bases). This TCR derives from a boy in the first two years of life with hemimegalencephaly and intractable seizures. This CDR3 reads CASSREGVQETQYF. The CDR3 nucleotides are TGTGCCAGCAGCCGCGAGGGGGTCCAAGAGACCCAGTACTTC. The full variable domain, completed using reference TRBV28 and TRBJ2-5, is DVKVTQSSRYLVKRTGEKVFLECVQDMDHENMFWYRQDPGLGLRLIYFSYDVKMKEKGDIPEGYSVSREKKERFSLILESASTNQTSMYLCASSREGVQETQYFGPGTRLLVL.